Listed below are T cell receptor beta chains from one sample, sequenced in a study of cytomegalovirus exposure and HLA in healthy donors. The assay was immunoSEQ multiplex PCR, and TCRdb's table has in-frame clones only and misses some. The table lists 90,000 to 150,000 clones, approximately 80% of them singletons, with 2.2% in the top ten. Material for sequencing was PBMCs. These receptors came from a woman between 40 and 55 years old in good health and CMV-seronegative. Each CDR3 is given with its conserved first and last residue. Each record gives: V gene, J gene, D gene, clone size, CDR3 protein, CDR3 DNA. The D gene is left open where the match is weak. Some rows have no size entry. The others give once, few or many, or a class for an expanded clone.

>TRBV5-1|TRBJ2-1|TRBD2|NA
CASSYSGRNNEQFF
TGCGCCAGCAGCTATAGCGGGAGAAACAATGAGCAGTTCTTC
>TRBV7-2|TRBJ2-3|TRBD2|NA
CASRSGRAKDTQYF
TGTGCCAGCAGGAGCGGGAGGGCCAAAGATACGCAGTATTTT
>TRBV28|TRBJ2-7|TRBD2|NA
CASSLVLAGLYEQYF
TGTGCCAGCAGTTTGGTACTAGCGGGCCTCTACGAGCAGTACTTC
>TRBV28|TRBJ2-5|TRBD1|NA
CASSQGQGAWETQYF
TGTGCCAGCAGCCAGGGACAGGGGGCTTGGGAGACCCAGTACTTC
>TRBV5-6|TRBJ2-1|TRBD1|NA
CASSEDRTSYNEQFF
TGTGCCAGCAGCGAGGACAGGACGTCCTACAATGAGCAGTTCTTC
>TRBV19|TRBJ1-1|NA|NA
CASTEAVRLNTEAFF
TGTGCCAGTACCGAGGCAGTTCGGCTGAACACTGAAGCTTTCTTT
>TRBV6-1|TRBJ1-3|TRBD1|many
CASSEGEGAPGNTIYF
TGTGCCAGCAGTGAGGGCGAGGGGGCGCCCGGAAACACCATATATTTT
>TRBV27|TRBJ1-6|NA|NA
CASRQSSYNSPLHF
TGTGCCAGCAGACAGAGCTCCTATAATTCACCCCTCCACTTT
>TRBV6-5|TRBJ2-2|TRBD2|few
CASRREGNTGELFF
TGTGCCAGCAGACGGGAGGGTAACACCGGGGAGCTGTTTTTT
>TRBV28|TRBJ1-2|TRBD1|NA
CASRDRGQRFSYGYTF
TGTGCCAGCAGAGACAGGGGGCAACGTTTTTCCTATGGCTACACCTTC
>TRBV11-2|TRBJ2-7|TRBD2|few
CASSQTTSGYEQYF
TGTGCCAGCAGTCAAACAACTAGCGGATACGAGCAGTACTTC
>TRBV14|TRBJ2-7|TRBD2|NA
CASSQGLAGAYEQYF
TGTGCCAGCAGCCAAGGACTAGCGGGGGCCTACGAGCAGTACTTC
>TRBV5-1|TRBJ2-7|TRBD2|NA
CASSSSGGAYEQYF
TGCGCCAGCAGCTCTAGCGGGGGGGCCTACGAGCAGTACTTC
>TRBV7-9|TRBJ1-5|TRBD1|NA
CASSLGGQGNQPQHF
TGTGCCAGCAGCTTAGGGGGACAGGGCAATCAGCCCCAGCATTTT
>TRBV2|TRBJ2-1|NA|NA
CASSRESKNEQFF
TGTGCCAGCAGTAGGGAGTCAAAGAATGAGCAGTTCTTC
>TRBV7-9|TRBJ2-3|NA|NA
CASSGLGTDTQYF
TGTGCCAGCAGCGGCCTAGGCACAGATACGCAGTATTTT
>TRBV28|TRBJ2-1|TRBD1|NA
CASSTTGVNNEQFF
TGTGCCAGCAGTACGACAGGGGTGAACAATGAGCAGTTCTTC
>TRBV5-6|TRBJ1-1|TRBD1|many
CASSPGTDEAFF
TGTGCCAGCAGCCCCGGGACAGACGAAGCTTTCTTT
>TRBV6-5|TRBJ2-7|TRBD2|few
CASSYGLAGVGEQYF
TGTGCCAGCAGTTATGGGCTAGCGGGAGTTGGCGAGCAGTACTTC
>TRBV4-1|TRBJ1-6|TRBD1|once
CASSQDRGQGSSPLHF
TGCGCCAGCAGCCAAGATAGGGGACAGGGGTCATCACCCCTCCACTTT
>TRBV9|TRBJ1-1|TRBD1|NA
CASSTGTGSPNTEAFF
TGTGCCAGCAGCACCGGGACAGGAAGTCCTAACACTGAAGCTTTCTTT
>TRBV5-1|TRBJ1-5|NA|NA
CASSLVGGHNQPQHF
TGCGCCAGCAGCTTGGTAGGGGGTCATAATCAGCCCCAGCATTTT
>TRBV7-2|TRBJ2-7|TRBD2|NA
CASSQRLAGGSYEQYF
TGTGCCAGCAGCCAGCGACTAGCGGGAGGCTCCTACGAGCAGTACTTC
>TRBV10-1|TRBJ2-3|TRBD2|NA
CASSEGSGRAQGTQYF
TGCGCCAGCAGTGAAGGTAGCGGGAGGGCCCAGGGTACGCAGTATTTT
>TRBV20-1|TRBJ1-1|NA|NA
CSAPKRTEAFF
TGCAGTGCCCCTAAGCGCACTGAAGCTTTCTTT
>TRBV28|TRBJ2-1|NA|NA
CASRPTGDNEQFF
TGTGCCAGCAGACCCACGGGGGACAATGAGCAGTTCTTC
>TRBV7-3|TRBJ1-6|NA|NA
CASSRRQGNSPLHF
TGTGCCAGCAGCCGGAGGCAGGGGAATTCACCCCTCCACTTT
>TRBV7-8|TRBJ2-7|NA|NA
CASRGGRDEQYF
TGTGCCAGCAGGGGGGGGCGCGACGAGCAGTACTTC
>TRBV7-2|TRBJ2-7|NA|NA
CASSSQRDFLSYEQYF
TGTGCCAGCAGCTCTCAGAGGGATTTCCTGTCCTACGAGCAGTACTTC
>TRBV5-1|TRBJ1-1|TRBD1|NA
CASSWGQGITEAFF
TGCGCCAGCAGCTGGGGACAGGGAATCACTGAAGCTTTCTTT
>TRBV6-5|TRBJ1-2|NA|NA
CASRAPGGWGYTF
TGTGCCAGCAGGGCACCGGGGGGCTGGGGCTACACCTTC
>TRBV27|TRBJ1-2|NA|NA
CASSFGGSGYTF
TGTGCCAGCAGTTTTGGAGGCTCTGGCTACACCTTC
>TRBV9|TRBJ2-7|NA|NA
CASSVGPGAPSYEQYF
TGTGCCAGCAGCGTAGGTCCTGGGGCGCCTTCCTACGAGCAGTACTTC
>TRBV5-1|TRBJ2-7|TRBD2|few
CASRQGGDLSSYEQYF
TGCGCCAGCCGTCAGGGAGGGGACCTCAGCTCCTACGAGCAGTACTTC
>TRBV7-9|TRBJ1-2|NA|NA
CASSLAIDSHYGYTF
TGTGCCAGCAGCTTAGCGATCGACAGCCACTATGGCTACACCTTC
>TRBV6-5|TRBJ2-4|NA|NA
CASSYSDSKNIQYF
TGTGCCAGCAGTTACTCGGACAGCAAAAACATTCAGTACTTC
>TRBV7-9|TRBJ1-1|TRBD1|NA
CASSPRGPSTEAFF
TGTGCCAGCAGCCCCAGGGGGCCCAGCACTGAAGCTTTCTTT
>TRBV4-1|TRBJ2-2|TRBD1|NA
CASSLTGTGDSGELFF
TGCGCCAGCAGCCTAACCGGGACAGGGGATTCCGGGGAGCTGTTTTTT
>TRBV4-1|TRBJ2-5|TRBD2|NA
CASSQGTSGVETQYF
TGCGCCAGCAGCCAAGGGACTAGCGGGGTGGAGACCCAGTACTTC
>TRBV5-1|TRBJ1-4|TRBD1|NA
CASSPPLGQGGEKLFF
TGCGCCAGCAGCCCTCCGTTGGGACAGGGTGGTGAAAAACTGTTTTTT
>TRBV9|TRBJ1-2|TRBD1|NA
CASSAGGTGGTNYGYTF
TGTGCCAGCAGCGCCGGGGGGACAGGGGGGACTAACTATGGCTACACCTTC
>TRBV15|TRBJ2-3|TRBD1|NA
CATSRRQTGGLTDTQYF
TGTGCCACCAGCAGGAGACAGACAGGGGGCTTGACAGATACGCAGTATTTT
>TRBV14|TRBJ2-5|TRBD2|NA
CASSHPLPGLAIDQETQYF
TGTGCCAGCAGCCACCCCCTCCCGGGACTAGCGATAGATCAAGAGACCCAGTACTTC
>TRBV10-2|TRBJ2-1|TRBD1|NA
CASSESDRGRSEQFF
TGCGCCAGCAGTGAGTCGGACAGGGGAAGGAGTGAGCAGTTCTTC
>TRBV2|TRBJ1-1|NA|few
CASRVQGNTEAFF
TGTGCCAGCAGGGTTCAGGGGAACACTGAAGCTTTCTTT
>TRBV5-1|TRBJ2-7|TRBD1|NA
CASRGTGVNEQYF
TGCGCCAGCAGGGGGACAGGGGTAAACGAGCAGTACTTC
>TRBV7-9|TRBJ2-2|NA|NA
CSSRRTVGAGELFF
TGTTCCAGCAGGCGGACTGTCGGCGCCGGGGAGCTGTTTTTT
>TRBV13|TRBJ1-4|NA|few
CASSSTGSGNEKLFF
TGTGCCAGCAGCTCCACAGGGAGTGGTAATGAAAAACTGTTTTTT
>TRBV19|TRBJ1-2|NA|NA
CASQSKLASYTF
TGTGCCAGTCAATCGAAACTCGCGAGCTACACCTTC